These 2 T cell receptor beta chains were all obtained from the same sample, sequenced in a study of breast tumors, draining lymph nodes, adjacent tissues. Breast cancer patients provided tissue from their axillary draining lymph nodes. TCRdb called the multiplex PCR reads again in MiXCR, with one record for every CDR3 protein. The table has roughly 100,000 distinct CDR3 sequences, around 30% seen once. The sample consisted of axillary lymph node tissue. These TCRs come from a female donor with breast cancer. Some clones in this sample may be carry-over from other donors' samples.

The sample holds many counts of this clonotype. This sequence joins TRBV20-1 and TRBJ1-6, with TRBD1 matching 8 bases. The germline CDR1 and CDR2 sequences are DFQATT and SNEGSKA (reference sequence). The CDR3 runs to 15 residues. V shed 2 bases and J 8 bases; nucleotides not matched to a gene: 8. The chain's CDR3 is CSARLPQGAYSPLHF. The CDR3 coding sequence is TGCAGTGCTAGACTCCCTCAGGGGGCGTATTCACCCCTCCACTTT.

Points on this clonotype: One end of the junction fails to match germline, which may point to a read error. CDR3 amino acids: CAGSLGDGRTDTGELFF. The CDR3 nucleotides read TGTGCCGGCAGCTTAGGGGACGGGAGGACGGACACCGGGGAGCTGTTTTTT. The rearrangement links TRBV4-2 to TRBJ2-2, with 7 bases lining up with TRBD2. Germline CDR1 reads LGHNA; CDR2 reads YNFKEQ. The CDR3 sequence is 17 residues long.